This T cell receptor beta chain appears in the sequencing data of a study of blood T cell repertoires in COVID-19. The wider study: PBMCs, B-cell-depleted T cells, or T cells provided the cDNA or gDNA that made up the material.

This CDR3 has 14 amino acids. V shed 2 bases and J shed 7 bases, with 13 bases lying between them. Germline V gene lookup returns CDR1 SGHTS and CDR2 YDEGEE. Authors' data handling: How many nucleated cells were present was estimated from reference gene primer amplification. TCRdb's table, derived via immunoSEQ multiplex PCR, lists solely in-frame clones and lacks some. That table supplies the V and J calls and clone size; D and trimming were determined from the DNA. The sample carries more than 90,000 clones, roughly 85% recorded once. This sequence joins TRBV5-8 and TRBJ2-4; D may be TRBD2 (5 bases). This receptor was obtained from a man at least 80 years old with acute or convalescent COVID-19. The specimen sequenced was peripheral blood. The CDR3 nucleotides are TGTGCCAGCAGCTTTTCGGGCCCGGGGAACATTCAGTACTTC. This codes for CASSFSGPGNIQYF.